This T cell receptor (beta chain) is from a study of blood T cell repertoires in COVID-19. About the research overall: Sample material is recorded as cDNA or gDNA derived from T cells, B-cell-depleted T cells, or PBMCs.

In Seattle, patients joined the study during active infection and were tracked longitudinally. This CDR3 is 14 amino acids long. Germline V gene data show CDR1 as MNHEY and CDR2 as SVGAGI. V shed 7 bases and J 0 bases; nucleotides not matched to a gene: 3. Source study methods: The assay estimated nucleated cells by amplifying reference gene primers. The data were produced by immunoSEQ multiplex PCR, yet TCRdb's version contains in-frame clones alone and is incomplete. The V and J calls and clone size were taken over from that table, and D and trimming were inferred from the DNA. Of approximately 200,000 clones listed, approximately 87% are singletons.

This TCR was sampled from a person between 65 and 79 years old with COVID-19, enrolled during active disease. Specimen: peripheral blood. The rearrangement links TRBV6-5 to TRBJ2-1; 7 positions agree with TRBD1. The CDR3 DNA is TGTGCCAGCAAGGGGACAGTCTCCTACAATGAGCAGTTCTTC. Protein product: CASKGTVSYNEQFF.